Ten or more counts support the clone carrying this T cell receptor beta chain. Its antigen is not identified. The donors were all healthy and Caucasian. Template switching supplied a universal primer site; unique molecular identifiers were carried on the cDNA. TCRdb re-called the 5' RACE reads with MiXCR, one entry per CDR3 protein. The sample consists of some 1,600,000 distinct CDR3 sequences, about 31% of them appearing once. The data are from a study of identical twins. CDR3 length: 11 residues. Germline CDR1 and CDR2: KGHSH and LQKENI. Trimming took 6 bases from V and 7 from J, leaving 9 bases between them. Whole-study results and caveats: Part of the zero-insertion signal could reflect confounding by invariant MAIT and iNKT cells.

The clonotype originates from a newborn girl in good health. Specimen: cord blood. The chain is built from TRBV18 and TRBJ2-5; weak D call: TRBD2 (6 bases). The CDR3 bases are TGTGCCAGCTCGCGGGACGTGACCCAGTACTTC. Translating it yields CASSRDVTQYF.